This paragraph covers one TCR beta chain sequence. A J-beta primer mix and a sample-barcoded 5' primer were used in a second PCR of about 7 to 12 cycles. TCRdb fed the 5' RACE reads into MiXCR, producing one record per CDR3 protein. The table has under 800,000 distinct CDR3 sequences, more than 40% seen once. The data were obtained in a study of blood T cells in healthy people across ages. The receptor comes from a woman aged 55-69 years in good health. The sequenced sample was blood.

CDR3 amino acids: CAARPGTLSSYEQYF. The DNA for the CDR3 is TGTGCCGCCCGACCAGGGACACTTTCTTCCTACGAGCAGTACTTC. The chain recombines TRBV6-1 with TRBJ2-7, with D perhaps matching TRBD1 (6 bases). V gave up 11 bases and J gave up 1 base, with 21 bases separating them. Germline V gene lookup returns CDR1 MNHNS and CDR2 SASEGT. The CDR3 contains 15 residues.